What follows describes a single T cell receptor beta chain. What it binds is not known. The data originate from a study of brain T cells in children with intractable seizures. Regarding time point: blood from clinic visit 5 months post-surgery; TSC patient then seizure free. Profiled with immunoSEQ multiplex PCR; TCRdb holds only in-frame clones, not every one. The sample lists about 340,000 clones; over 90% were seen once. The V and J ends lost 5 bases and 6 bases, in that order; junction bases with no gene match: 9. The CDR3 is made up of 15 amino acids. Germline CDR1 reads MNHEY; CDR2 reads SVGAGI. Overall study findings and caveats: Viral specificity was inferred only from CDR3 similarity; HCMV serostatus was unknown.

The sample in question was peripheral blood, obtained about 5 months after surgery. The TCR sequence derives from a boy less than two years old with tuberous sclerosis and intractable seizures. The chain recombines TRBV6-5 with TRBJ2-5, with 10 positions matching TRBD1. CDR3 nucleotides: TGTGCCAGCAGTAACCTGGGACAGGGGATAAAGACCCAGTACTTC. Amino acids: CASSNLGQGIKTQYF.